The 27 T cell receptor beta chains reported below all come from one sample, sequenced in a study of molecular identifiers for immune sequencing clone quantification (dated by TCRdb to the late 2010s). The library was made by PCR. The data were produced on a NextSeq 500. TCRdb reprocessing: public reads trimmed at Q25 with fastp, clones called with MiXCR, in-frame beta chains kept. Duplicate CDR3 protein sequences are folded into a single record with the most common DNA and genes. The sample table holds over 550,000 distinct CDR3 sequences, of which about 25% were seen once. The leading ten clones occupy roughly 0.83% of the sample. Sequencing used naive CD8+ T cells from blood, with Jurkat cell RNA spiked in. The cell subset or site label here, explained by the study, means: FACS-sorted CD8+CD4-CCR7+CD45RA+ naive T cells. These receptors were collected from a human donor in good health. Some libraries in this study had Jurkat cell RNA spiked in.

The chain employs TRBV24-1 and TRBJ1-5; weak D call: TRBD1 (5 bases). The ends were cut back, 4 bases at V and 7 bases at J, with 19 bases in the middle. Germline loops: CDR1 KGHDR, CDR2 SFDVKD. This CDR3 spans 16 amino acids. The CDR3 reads CATSEGPGSLGQPQHF. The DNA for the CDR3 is TGTGCCACCAGTGAGGGGCCAGGGAGCCTTGGACAGCCCCAGCATTTT.

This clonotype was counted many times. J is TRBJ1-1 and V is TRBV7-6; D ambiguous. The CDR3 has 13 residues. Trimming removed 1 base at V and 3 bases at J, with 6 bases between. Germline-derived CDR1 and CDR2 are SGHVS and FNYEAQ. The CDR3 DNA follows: TGTGCCAGCAGCTTAGGTGTAGACACTGAAGCTTTCTTT. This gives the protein CASSLGVDTEAFF.

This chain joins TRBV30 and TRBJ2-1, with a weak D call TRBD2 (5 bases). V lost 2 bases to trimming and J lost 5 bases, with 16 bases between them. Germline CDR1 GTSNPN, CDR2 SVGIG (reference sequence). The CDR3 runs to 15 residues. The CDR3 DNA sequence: TGTGCCTGGAGTCCAGATAGCGTTTTCCACAATGAGCAGTTCTTC. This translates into CAWSPDSVFHNEQFF.

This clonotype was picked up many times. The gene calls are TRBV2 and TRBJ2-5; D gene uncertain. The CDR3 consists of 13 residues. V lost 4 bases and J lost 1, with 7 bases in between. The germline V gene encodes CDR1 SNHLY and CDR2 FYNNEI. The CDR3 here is CASSGRSQETQYF. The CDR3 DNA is TGTGCCAGCAGTGGAAGAAGCCAAGAGACCCAGTACTTC.

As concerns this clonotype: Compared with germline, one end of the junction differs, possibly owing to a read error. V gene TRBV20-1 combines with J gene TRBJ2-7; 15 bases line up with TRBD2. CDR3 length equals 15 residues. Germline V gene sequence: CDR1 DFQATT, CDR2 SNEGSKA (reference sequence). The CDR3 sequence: CSAIGLAGGPYELCF. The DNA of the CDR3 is TGCAGTGCTATTGGACTAGCGGGAGGGCCCTACGAGCTGTGCTTC.

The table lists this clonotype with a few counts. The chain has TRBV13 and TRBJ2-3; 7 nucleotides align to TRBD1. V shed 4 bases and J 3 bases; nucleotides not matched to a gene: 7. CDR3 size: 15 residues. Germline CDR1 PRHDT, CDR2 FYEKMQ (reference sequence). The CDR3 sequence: CASSYRGLGTDTQYF. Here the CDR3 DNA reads TGTGCCAGCAGCTACAGGGGATTGGGAACAGATACGCAGTATTTT.

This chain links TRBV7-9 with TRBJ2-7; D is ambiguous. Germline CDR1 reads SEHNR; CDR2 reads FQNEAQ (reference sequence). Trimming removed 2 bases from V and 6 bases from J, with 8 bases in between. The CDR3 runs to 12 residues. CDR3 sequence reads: CASSLRVAEQYF. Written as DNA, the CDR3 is TGTGCCAGCAGCTTAAGGGTCGCCGAGCAGTACTTC.

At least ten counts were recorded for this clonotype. The CDR3 DNA reads as TGTGCCAGCACCCCCTGGGGTATGAACACTGAAGCTTTCTTT. Residues: CASTPWGMNTEAFF. V usage is TRBV6-2 or TRBV6-3 and J usage is TRBJ1-1, with no clear D. CDR1 and CDR2 from the germline V gene are MNHEY and SVGEGT. V was pared by 7 bases and J by 0 bases, with 12 bases between. The CDR3 runs 14 residues.

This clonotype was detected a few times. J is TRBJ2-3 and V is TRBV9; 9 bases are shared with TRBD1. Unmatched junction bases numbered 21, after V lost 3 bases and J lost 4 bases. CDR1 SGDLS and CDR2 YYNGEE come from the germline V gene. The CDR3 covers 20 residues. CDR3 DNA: TGTGCCAGCAGCGGGTTCGCCGAGGGGGGACAGGGAACTACCGCAGATACGCAGTATTTT. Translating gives CASSGFAEGGQGTTADTQYF.

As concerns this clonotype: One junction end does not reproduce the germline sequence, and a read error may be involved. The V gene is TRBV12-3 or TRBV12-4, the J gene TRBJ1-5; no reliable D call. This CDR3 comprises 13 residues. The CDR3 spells CAGSLIPYQPQHF. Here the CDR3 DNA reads TGTGCCGGCAGTTTAATACCTTATCAGCCCCAGCATTTT.

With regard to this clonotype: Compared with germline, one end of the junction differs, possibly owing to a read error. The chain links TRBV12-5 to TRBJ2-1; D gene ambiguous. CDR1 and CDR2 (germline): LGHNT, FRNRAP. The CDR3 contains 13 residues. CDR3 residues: CAGGLETGNEQFF. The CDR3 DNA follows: TGTGCTGGTGGTTTGGAGACCGGCAATGAGCAGTTCTTC. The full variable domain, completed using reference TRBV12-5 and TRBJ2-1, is DARVTQTPRHKVTEMGQEVTMRCQPILGHNTVFWYRQTMMQGLELLAYFRNRAPLDDSGMPKDRFSAEMPDATLATLKIQPSEPRDSAVYFCAGGLETGNEQFFGPGTRLTVL.

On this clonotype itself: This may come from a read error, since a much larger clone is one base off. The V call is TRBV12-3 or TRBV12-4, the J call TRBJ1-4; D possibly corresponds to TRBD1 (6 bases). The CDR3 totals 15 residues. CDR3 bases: TGTGCCAGCAGTATCCGCGGACAGAGTAATGAAGAACTGTTTTTT. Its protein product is CASSIRGQSNEELFF.

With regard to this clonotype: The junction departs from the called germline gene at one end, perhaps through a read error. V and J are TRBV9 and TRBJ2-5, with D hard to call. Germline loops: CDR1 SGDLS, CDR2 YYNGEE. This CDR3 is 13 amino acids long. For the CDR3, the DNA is TGTGCCAGCAGCGACCGGTACCAAGAGCCCCAGTACTTC. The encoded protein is CASSDRYQEPQYF.

CDR3 sequence reads: CAWSTGAHGYTF. Here the CDR3 DNA reads TGTGCCTGGAGCACAGGGGCGCATGGCTACACCTTC. The chain joins TRBV30 to TRBJ1-2, with 7 nucleotides matching TRBD1. There are 12 residues in the CDR3. CDR1 is GTSNPN and CDR2 is SVGIG in the germline V gene (reference sequence). The V and J ends lost 3 bases and 6 bases, in that order; junction bases with no gene match: 4. The complete variable domain, with remaining parts taken from reference TRBV30 and TRBJ1-2, reads SQTIHQWPATLVQPVGSPLSLECTVEGTSNPNLYWYRQAAGRGLQLLFYSVGIGQISSEVPQNLSASRPQDRQFILSSKKLLLSDSGFYLCAWSTGAHGYTFGSGTRLTVV.

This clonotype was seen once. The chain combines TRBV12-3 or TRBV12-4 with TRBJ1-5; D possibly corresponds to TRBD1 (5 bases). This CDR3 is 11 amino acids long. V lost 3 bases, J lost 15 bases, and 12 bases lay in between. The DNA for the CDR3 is TGTGCCAGCAGTTTTGGTGGGGCGACGCATTTT. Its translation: CASSFGGATHF.

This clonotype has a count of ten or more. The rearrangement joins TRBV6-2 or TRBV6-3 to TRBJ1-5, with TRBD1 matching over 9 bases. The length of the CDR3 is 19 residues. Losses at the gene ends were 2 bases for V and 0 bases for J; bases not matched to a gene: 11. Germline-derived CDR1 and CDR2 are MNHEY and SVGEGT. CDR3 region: CASSYAGGQGPYSNQPQHF. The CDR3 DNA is TGTGCCAGCAGTTACGCGGGAGGACAGGGGCCCTATAGCAATCAGCCCCAGCATTTT.

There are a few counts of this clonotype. CDR3 sequence reads: CASTEVITGNTIYF. The CDR3 region has the DNA TGTGCCAGCACCGAAGTAATTACTGGAAACACCATATATTTT. The chain uses TRBV28 and TRBJ1-3; D gene unclear. Per germline, CDR1 MDHEN and CDR2 SYDVKM. CDR3 length: 14 amino acids. Trimming cost V 7 bases and J 2 bases, with 12 bases left between them.

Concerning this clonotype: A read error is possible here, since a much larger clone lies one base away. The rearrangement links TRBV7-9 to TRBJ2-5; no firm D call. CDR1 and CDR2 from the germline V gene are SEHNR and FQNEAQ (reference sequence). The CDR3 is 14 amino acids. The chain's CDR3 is CAGSSRAGSETQYF. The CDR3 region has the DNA TGTGCCGGCAGCTCCCGGGCAGGTTCAGAGACCCAGTACTTC.

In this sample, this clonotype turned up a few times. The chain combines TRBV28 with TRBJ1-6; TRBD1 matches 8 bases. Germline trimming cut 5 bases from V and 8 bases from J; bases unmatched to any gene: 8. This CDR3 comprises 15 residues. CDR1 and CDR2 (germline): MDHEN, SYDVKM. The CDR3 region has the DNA TGTGCCAGCAGTCTGCAGGACAGGGTGGATTCACCCCTCCACTTT. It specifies CASSLQDRVDSPLHF.

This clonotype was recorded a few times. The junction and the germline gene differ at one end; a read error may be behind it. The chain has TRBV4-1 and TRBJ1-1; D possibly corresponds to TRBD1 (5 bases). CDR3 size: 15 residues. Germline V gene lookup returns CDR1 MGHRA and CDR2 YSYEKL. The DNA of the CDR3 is TGCGCCAGCTGCCAAGAAACAGGCTTGAACACTGAAGCTTTCTTT. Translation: CASCQETGLNTEAFF.

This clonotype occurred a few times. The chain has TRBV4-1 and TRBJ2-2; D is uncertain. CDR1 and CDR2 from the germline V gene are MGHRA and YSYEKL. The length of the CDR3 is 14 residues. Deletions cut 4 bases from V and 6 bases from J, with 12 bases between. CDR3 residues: CASSPELVSGELFF. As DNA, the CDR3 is TGCGCCAGCAGCCCTGAGTTGGTCTCCGGGGAGCTGTTTTTT.

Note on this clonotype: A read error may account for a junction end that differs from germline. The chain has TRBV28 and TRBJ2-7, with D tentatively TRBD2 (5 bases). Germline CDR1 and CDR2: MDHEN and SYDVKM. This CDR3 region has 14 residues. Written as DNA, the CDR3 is TGTGCCAGCAGTCTCGAGGGCATTTCCTGCGAGCAGTACTTC. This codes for CASSLEGISCEQYF.

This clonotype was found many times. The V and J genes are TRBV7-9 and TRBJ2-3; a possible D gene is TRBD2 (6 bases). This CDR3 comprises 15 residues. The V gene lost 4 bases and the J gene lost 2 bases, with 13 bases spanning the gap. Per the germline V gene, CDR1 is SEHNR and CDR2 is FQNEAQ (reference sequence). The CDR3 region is CASSSLAEITDTQYF. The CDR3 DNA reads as TGTGCCAGCAGCTCCTTAGCGGAGATCACAGATACGCAGTATTTT. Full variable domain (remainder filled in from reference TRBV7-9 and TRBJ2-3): DTGVSQNPRHKITKRGQNVTFRCDPISEHNRLYWYRQTLGQGPEFLTYFQNEAQLEKSRLLSDRFSAERPKGSFSTLEIQRTEQGDSAMYLCASSSLAEITDTQYFGPGTRLTVL.

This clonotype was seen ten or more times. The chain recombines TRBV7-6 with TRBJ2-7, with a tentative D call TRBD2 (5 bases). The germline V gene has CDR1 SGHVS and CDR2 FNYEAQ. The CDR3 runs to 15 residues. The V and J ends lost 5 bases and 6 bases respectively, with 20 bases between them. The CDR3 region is CASSRRTDRGAEQYF. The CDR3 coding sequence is TGTGCCAGCAGCCGACGGACGGATCGGGGAGCCGAGCAGTACTTC.

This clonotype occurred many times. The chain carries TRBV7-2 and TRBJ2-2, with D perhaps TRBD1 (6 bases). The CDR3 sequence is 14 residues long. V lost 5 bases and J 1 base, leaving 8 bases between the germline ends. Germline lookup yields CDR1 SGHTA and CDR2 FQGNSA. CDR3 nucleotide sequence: TGTGCCAGCAGCAAGGACAGGAACACCGGGGAGCTGTTTTTT. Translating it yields CASSKDRNTGELFF.

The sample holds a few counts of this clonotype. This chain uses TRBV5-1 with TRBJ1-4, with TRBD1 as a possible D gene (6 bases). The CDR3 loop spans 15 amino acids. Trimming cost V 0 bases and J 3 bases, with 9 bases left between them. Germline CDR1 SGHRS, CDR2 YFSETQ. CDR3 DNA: TGCGCCAGCAGCTTGGAAGGGGGACCTAATGAAAAACTGTTTTTT. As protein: CASSLEGGPNEKLFF.

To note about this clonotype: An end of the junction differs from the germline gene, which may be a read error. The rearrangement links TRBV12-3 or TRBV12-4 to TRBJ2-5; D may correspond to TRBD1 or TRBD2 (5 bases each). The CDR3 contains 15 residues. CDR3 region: CASGLIERGQETQYF. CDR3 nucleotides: TGTGCCAGCGGTTTAATTGAGAGGGGACAAGAGACCCAGTACTTC.